This TCR beta chain was captured by sequencing in a study of blood T cell repertoires in COVID-19. Profiled with immunoSEQ multiplex PCR; TCRdb holds only in-frame clones, not every one. The sample has about 72,000 clones, about 81% seen once. The V end lost 5 bases, the J end lost 5 bases, and 13 bases lay between the germline ends. Germline V gene lookup returns CDR1 SGHTA and CDR2 FQGNSA. This CDR3 has 14 residues. The sequence came from a human donor in a cohort sampled during active COVID-19. This chain joins TRBV7-2 and TRBJ2-1; a weak D match, TRBD2 (5 bases). The sample consisted of peripheral blood. CDR3 residues: CASSPMRADNEQFF. The CDR3, as DNA: TGTGCCAGCAGCCCTATGAGGGCGGACAATGAGCAGTTCTTC.